What follows are 2 T cell receptor beta chains derived from one specimen sequenced in a study of CD8 T cells in Susac syndrome. RNA, at roughly 0.45 to 1 ug, was reverse transcribed with random hexamers. In TCRdb, the immunoSEQ multiplex PCR reads were re-called with MiXCR into one record per CDR3 protein. The sample lists about 200,000 distinct CDR3 sequences; about 95% were seen once. The source material was CD4+ T cells from PBMCs. These receptors were obtained from a human donor with multiple sclerosis.

This clonotype occurred once. This chain's CDR3 is CASTKLGTDTQYF. The CDR3 coding sequence is TGTGCCAGCACTAAACTAGGCACAGATACGCAGTATTTT. This sequence joins TRBV12-3 or TRBV12-4 and TRBJ2-3, with D maybe TRBD2 (5 bases). The CDR3 is 13 amino acids. The V gene lost 7 bases and the J gene lost 1 base, with 9 bases spanning the gap.

This chain links TRBV7-2 with TRBJ2-5, with D possibly called TRBD1 or TRBD2 (5 bases each). V was shortened by 2 bases and J by 2 bases, with 9 bases between the two germline ends. The CDR3 spans 14 residues. CDR1 and CDR2 from the germline V gene are SGHTA and FQGNSA. The CDR3 sequence is CASSLNGGQETQYF. The DNA for the CDR3 is TGTGCCAGCAGCTTAAATGGGGGACAAGAGACCCAGTACTTC.